Sequencing of this TCR beta chain was carried out in a study of early T cells in non-severe SARS-CoV-2 infection. This clonotype was counted a few times. Trimming cost V 2 bases and J 3 bases, with 10 bases left between them. Germline-derived CDR1 and CDR2 are MNHEY and SVGEGT. This CDR3 is built from 15 residues. One entry per CDR3 protein, called by TCRdb with MiXCR from the 5' RACE reads. Of 30,000 to 35,000 distinct CDR3 sequences in the sample, more than 5% were seen once. The origin of this receptor is an adult who was a healthcare worker with PCR-confirmed SARS-CoV-2 infection or an uninfected control (not recorded which). The specimen was whole blood. This chain joins TRBV6-2 or TRBV6-3 and TRBJ2-2, with D hard to call. The CDR3 region is CASSYSPAYTGELFF. The CDR3 DNA sequence: TGTGCCAGCAGTTACAGCCCAGCTTACACCGGGGAGCTGTTTTTT.